Below, 30 T cell receptor beta chains from the same sample are listed, as sequenced in a study of vaccination and CD4 T cells after COVID-19. Oncomine TCR Beta short-read sequencing was applied to DNA from cultured CD4+ T cells. Using its own MiXCR run on the PCR reads, TCRdb lists one record per CDR3 protein. The data show some 13,000 distinct CDR3 sequences, with roughly 60% seen just once and 15% to 20% held by the top ten. The treatment denotes: approximately nine-day PBMC culture with coronavirus spike peptide pools or control peptides (ViraFEST assay). Which antigens these TCRs recognize remains unknown. The sequencing input was CD4+ T cells from blood, cultured in vitro. Every receptor here comes from a human donor who had recovered from COVID-19.

The chain is built from TRBV27 and TRBJ2-1; D uncertain. Trimming cost V 5 bases and J 10 bases, with 12 bases left between them. Germline V gene data show CDR1 as MNHEY and CDR2 as SMNVEV (reference sequence). This CDR3 is built from 12 residues. The CDR3 sequence: CASSPPFREQFF. The CDR3 nucleotides read TGTGCCAGCAGTCCCCCATTTCGCGAGCAGTTCTTC.

The sample holds one count of this clonotype. The V gene is TRBV20-1, the J gene TRBJ2-1; TRBD2 matches 12 bases. CDR3 size: 16 residues. Germline lookup yields CDR1 DFQATT and CDR2 SNEGSKA (reference sequence). V lost 3 bases, J lost 4 bases, and 7 bases stayed unmatched. CDR3 sequence: CSASGPLAGGYNEQFF. As DNA, the CDR3 is TGCAGTGCTAGTGGGCCCCTAGCGGGAGGGTACAATGAGCAGTTCTTC.

This clonotype counts as medium-sized. The rearrangement joins TRBV29-1 to TRBJ1-5, with D uncertain. CDR3 length: 12 amino acids. Germline-derived CDR1 and CDR2 are SQVTM and ANQGSEA. Trimming shortened V by 6 bases and J by 2 bases, and 8 bases separated the two germline ends. The CDR3 protein is CSVAERNQPQHF. In DNA form, the CDR3 reads TGCAGCGTGGCAGAACGCAATCAGCCCCAGCATTTT.

The chain couples TRBV28 to TRBJ2-7, with no clear D. CDR1 and CDR2 (germline): MDHEN, SYDVKM. CDR3 length equals 12 residues. Deletions cut 6 bases from V and 4 bases from J, with 10 bases between. The CDR3 DNA reads as TGTGCCAGCAGGCTGTCCAATTACGAGCAGTACTTC. Translated: CASRLSNYEQYF.

In its sample, this clonotype was seen a few times. The CDR3 region is CASSPSGRPTYEQYF. CDR3 DNA: TGCGCCAGCAGCCCTAGCGGGAGACCTACCTACGAGCAGTACTTC. This chain links TRBV5-1 with TRBJ2-7; 10 bases are a match to TRBD2. V dropped 4 bases and J dropped 2; count of bases not matched to a gene: 6. The germline gives CDR1 SGHRS, CDR2 YFSETQ. The CDR3 runs to 15 residues.

This clonotype was seen a few times. This sequence joins TRBV11-2 and TRBJ1-6; D is possibly TRBD1 (6 bases). Germline V CDR1 and CDR2: SGHAT, FQNNGV. The V end was cut by 5 bases, the J end by 12 bases, with 20 bases between. The CDR3 is made up of 15 amino acids. The CDR3: CASSPVGGGPGPLHF. The CDR3 nucleotides read TGTGCCAGCAGCCCCGTTGGGGGCGGGCCGGGACCCCTCCACTTT.

V usage is TRBV29-1 and J usage is TRBJ2-3; a possible D gene is TRBD2 (7 bases). Germline-derived CDR1 and CDR2 are SQVTM and ANQGSEA. This CDR3 region has 13 residues. V was clipped by 0 bases and J by 6 bases, with 10 bases between them. CDR3 amino acids: CSVEDGGADTQYF. CDR3 in DNA: TGCAGCGTTGAAGATGGGGGGGCCGATACGCAGTATTTT.

Only a few counts were recorded for this clonotype. The V gene is TRBV27, the J gene TRBJ2-1; D could derive from TRBD1 or TRBD2 (5 bases each). This CDR3 contains 16 residues. Germline CDR1 is MNHEY and CDR2 is SMNVEV (reference sequence). Trimming took 4 bases from V and 5 from J, leaving 18 bases between them. CDR3 loop: CASSSRVGLAHNEQFF. DNA for the CDR3: TGTGCCAGCAGTTCTAGGGTGGGGCTAGCCCACAATGAGCAGTTCTTC.

This clonotype was picked up a small number of times. The rearrangement joins TRBV6-1 to TRBJ2-7, with 9 bases lining up with TRBD1. With 7 bases clipped from V and 7 bases from J, the junction kept 8 bases outside the gene matches. The germline V gene encodes CDR1 MNHNS and CDR2 SASEGT. The CDR3 length is 13 residues. DNA for the CDR3: TGTGCCAGCACCCCGGGACAGGGCGGAGAGCAGTACTTC. Its translation is CASTPGQGGEQYF.

This clonotype occurred a few times. The chain recombines TRBV7-8 with TRBJ1-6; maybe TRBD1 (6 bases). With 3 bases removed from V and 6 bases from J, the gap between germline ends came to 9 bases. Germline V gives CDR1 SGHVS, CDR2 FQNEAQ. The CDR3 runs to 14 residues. Here the CDR3 reads CASSFRTVNSPLHF. CDR3 DNA: TGTGCCAGCAGCTTTCGGACAGTTAATTCACCCCTCCACTTT.

V gene TRBV19 combines with J gene TRBJ2-2; D tentatively reads TRBD1 or TRBD2 (5 bases each). From germline, CDR1 is LNHDA and CDR2 SQIVND (reference sequence). The V end lost 4 bases, the J end lost 1 base, and 19 bases lay between the germline ends. CDR3 length equals 18 residues. The CDR3 nucleotides are TGTGCCAGTAGTACCCACGCCTTAGGGGACCTGAACACCGGGGAGCTGTTTTTT. Translation gives CASSTHALGDLNTGELFF.

The J gene is TRBJ2-5, the V gene TRBV30; D is unresolved. Germline V gives CDR1 GTSNPN, CDR2 SVGIG (reference sequence). Trimming left V 2 bases short and J 5 bases short, with 12 bases between. CDR3 length: 13 amino acids. CDR3 residues: CAWSPRHAETQYF. The CDR3 DNA is TGTGCCTGGAGTCCCCGGCACGCGGAGACCCAGTACTTC.

This rearrangement joins TRBV28 to TRBJ1-2, with unresolved D. The length of the CDR3 is 12 residues. The germline V gene has CDR1 MDHEN and CDR2 SYDVKM. Trimming pared 8 bases from V and 0 bases from J, leaving 7 bases between. Written as DNA, the CDR3 is TGTGCCAGCCTAAGAGCTAACTATGGCTACACCTTC. Translated: CASLRANYGYTF.

This chain uses TRBV19 with TRBJ2-3; weak D call: TRBD2 (6 bases). Germline lookup yields CDR1 LNHDA and CDR2 SQIVND (reference sequence). The CDR3 consists of 14 residues. V lost 6 bases and J lost 2, with 12 bases in between. As DNA, the CDR3 is TGTGCCAGTAGATCACGGGACTCCACAGATACGCAGTATTTT. Protein: CASRSRDSTDTQYF.

The chain joins TRBV20-1 to TRBJ2-3; D unclear. CDR3 length: 12 residues. Per the germline V gene, CDR1 is DFQATT and CDR2 is SNEGSKA (reference sequence). With 3 bases removed from V and 8 bases from J, the gap between germline ends came to 12 bases. This CDR3 is CSASSFGFTQYF. The CDR3 DNA follows: TGCAGTGCTAGTTCTTTTGGTTTTACGCAGTATTTT.

The chain links TRBV14 to TRBJ2-5; D unclear. Germline CDR1 reads SGHDN; CDR2 reads FVKESK. Trimming removed 5 bases at V and 2 bases at J, with 15 bases between. CDR3 length: 15 amino acids. This chain's CDR3 is CASSWGWHQQETQYF. The CDR3 nucleotides read TGTGCCAGCAGCTGGGGTTGGCACCAACAAGAGACCCAGTACTTC.

This clonotype was counted a few times. This chain connects TRBV7-3 to TRBJ1-6; 10 nucleotides align to TRBD1. Germline trimming cut 8 bases from V and 8 bases from J; bases unmatched to any gene: 6. Germline values: CDR1 SGHTA, CDR2 FQGTGA. The CDR3 is 14 amino acids. In nucleotides, the CDR3 is TGTGCCAGCCAGACAGGGGGCAGCGATTCACCCCTCCACTTT. As protein: CASQTGGSDSPLHF.

This clonotype was seen a few times. Here the CDR3 reads CASSQGGQPQHF. CDR3 DNA: TGTGCCAGCAGTCAGGGAGGTCAGCCCCAGCATTTT. This chain joins TRBV2 and TRBJ1-5; TRBD1 is a possible D gene (5 bases). Trimming left V 5 bases short and J 6 bases short, with 8 bases between. CDR1 SNHLY and CDR2 FYNNEI come from the germline V gene. CDR3 length equals 12 residues. Drawing the rest from reference TRBV2 and TRBJ1-5, the complete variable domain is EPEVTQTPSHQVTQMGQEVILRCVPISNHLYFYWYRQILGQKVEFLVSFYNNEISEKSEIFDDQFSVERPDGSNFTLKIRSTKLEDSAMYFCASSQGGQPQHFGDGTRLSIL.

This clonotype was counted only a few times. The chain is built from TRBV6-1 and TRBJ1-1; D gene unclear. The CDR3 sequence is 14 residues long. Trimming took 5 bases from V and 0 from J, leaving 10 bases between them. Germline values: CDR1 MNHNS, CDR2 SASEGT. CDR3 in DNA: TGTGCCAGCAGTCAAAGGCCATTGAACACTGAAGCTTTCTTT. Translating it yields CASSQRPLNTEAFF.

The chain is built from TRBV7-3 and TRBJ2-3; D call uncertain. Germline CDR1 reads SGHTA; CDR2 reads FQGTGA. V was pared by 1 base and J by 5 bases, with 16 bases between. The CDR3 spans 16 residues. The CDR3: CASSLSSGWAEDTQYF. The CDR3 DNA reads as TGTGCCAGCAGCTTAAGTTCGGGCTGGGCAGAAGATACGCAGTATTTT. Together with reference TRBV7-3 and TRBJ2-3, the CDR3 gives the full variable domain: GAGVSQTPSNKVTEKGKYVELRCDPISGHTALYWYRQSLGQGPEFLIYFQGTGAADDSGLPNDRFFAVRPEGSVSTLKIQRTERGDSAVYLCASSLSSGWAEDTQYFGPGTRLTVL.

This clonotype was detected a few times. This CDR3 reads CATGLSGPNRGVYGYTF. CDR3 DNA sequence: TGTGCCACCGGTTTAAGTGGCCCCAACAGGGGGGTCTATGGCTACACCTTC. V and J are TRBV19 and TRBJ1-2; 8 bases fit TRBD1. The CDR3 runs to 17 residues. V gave up 10 bases and J gave up 4 bases; unmatched junction bases: 20. Germline CDR1 and CDR2: LNHDA and SQIVND (reference sequence).

The DNA for the CDR3 is TGTGCCAGCAGCTTAGAGCCAGGGGAGTATGGCTACACCTTC. Encoded protein: CASSLEPGEYGYTF. The genes are TRBV7-9 and TRBJ1-2; possible D gene TRBD1, 6 bases. Germline V gene lookup returns CDR1 SEHNR and CDR2 FQNEAQ (reference sequence). With 1 base removed from V and 5 bases from J, the gap between germline ends came to 11 bases. The CDR3 has 14 amino acids.

This clonotype occurred a few times. This chain connects TRBV19 to TRBJ1-2, with 7 nucleotides matching TRBD1. The germline V gene encodes CDR1 LNHDA and CDR2 SQIVND (reference sequence). Trimming at V came to 7 bases and at J to 0 bases, leaving 8 bases not matched to a gene. The CDR3 loop spans 15 amino acids. The CDR3 region has the DNA TGTGCCAGTAACCACAGGGGACCAGCTAACTATGGCTACACCTTC. It specifies CASNHRGPANYGYTF.

The rearrangement links TRBV20-1 to TRBJ2-3; 10 nucleotides line up with TRBD2. The CDR3 is 14 residues long. Unmatched junction bases numbered 9, after V lost 6 bases and J lost 6 bases. Germline-derived CDR1 and CDR2 are DFQATT and SNEGSKA (reference sequence). The chain's CDR3 is CSAGPLAGTDTQYF. CDR3 nucleotide sequence: TGCAGTGCCGGCCCACTAGCGGGAACTGATACGCAGTATTTT.

The rearrangement uses TRBV7-9 and TRBJ2-7, with D unresolved. The CDR3 extends over 13 amino acids. CDR1 is SEHNR, CDR2 FQNEAQ, per germline (reference sequence). The V gene lost 4 bases and the J gene lost 8 bases, with 15 bases spanning the gap. CDR3 DNA: TGTGCCAGCAGCTCTGGTAGTCCTATGAAGCAGTACTTC. Amino acids: CASSSGSPMKQYF. Full variable domain (missing parts from reference TRBV7-9 and TRBJ2-7): DTGVSQNPRHKITKRGQNVTFRCDPISEHNRLYWYRQTLGQGPEFLTYFQNEAQLEKSRLLSDRFSAERPKGSFSTLEIQRTEQGDSAMYLCASSSGSPMKQYFGPGTRLTVT.

The chain links TRBV30 to TRBJ2-7, with D perhaps matching TRBD1 or TRBD2 (5 bases each). Trimming stripped 4 bases from V and 5 bases from J, with 21 bases between. This CDR3 contains 15 residues. From germline, CDR1 is GTSNPN and CDR2 SVGIG (reference sequence). The chain's CDR3 is CAWKGWPSGANEQYF. The CDR3 DNA reads TGTGCCTGGAAGGGATGGCCCTCCGGGGCTAACGAGCAGTACTTC.

This clonotype was observed a single time. The chain recombines TRBV5-4 with TRBJ1-2, with TRBD1 matching 10 bases. The germline CDR1 and CDR2 sequences are SGHNT and YYREEE (reference sequence). V was pared by 4 bases and J by 8 bases, with 8 bases of the junction left unmatched. The CDR3 loop spans 14 amino acids. The CDR3, as DNA: TGTGCCAGCAGCGTCCGACAGGGGGCGGGCGGCTACACCTTC. Its protein product is CASSVRQGAGGYTF.

This clonotype has more than one count but fewer than ten. V gene TRBV12-3 or TRBV12-4 combines with J gene TRBJ1-5, with TRBD1 identical over 9 bases. The CDR3 extends over 16 amino acids. V shed 5 bases, J shed 1 base, and the junction held 6 bases outside the gene matches. The DNA of the CDR3 is TGTGCCAGCAGTGGGACAGGGCAGGGAAGCAATCAGCCCCAGCATTTT. It encodes CASSGTGQGSNQPQHF.

The chain uses TRBV12-3 or TRBV12-4 and TRBJ1-1, with 7 bases matching TRBD1. Unmatched junction bases numbered 8, after V lost 6 bases and J lost 4 bases. The CDR3 totals 14 residues. The CDR3: CASSSRDRGTEAFF. DNA for the CDR3: TGTGCCAGCAGCTCCCGGGACAGAGGCACTGAAGCTTTCTTT.

The chain uses TRBV20-1 and TRBJ1-1; D might be TRBD1 (5 bases). The germline gives CDR1 DFQATT, CDR2 SNEGSKA (reference sequence). The CDR3 has 12 amino acids. Trimming cost V 6 bases and J 1 base, with 9 bases left between them. The CDR3 bases are TGCAGTGCGGTGGGGGGGAACACTGAAGCTTTCTTT. Protein: CSAVGGNTEAFF.